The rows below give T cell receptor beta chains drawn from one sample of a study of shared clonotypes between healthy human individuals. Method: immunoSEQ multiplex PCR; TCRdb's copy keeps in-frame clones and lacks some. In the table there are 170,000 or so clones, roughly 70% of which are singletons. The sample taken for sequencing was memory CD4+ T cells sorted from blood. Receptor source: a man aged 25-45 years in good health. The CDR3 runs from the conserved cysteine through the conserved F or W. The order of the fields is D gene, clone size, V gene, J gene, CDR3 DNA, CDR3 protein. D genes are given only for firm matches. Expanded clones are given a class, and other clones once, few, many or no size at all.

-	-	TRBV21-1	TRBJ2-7	TGTGCCAGCAGCAAAGACGGAGGAGGGGACAGGGGGCGCGACGAGCAGTACTTC	CASSKDGGGDRGRDEQYF
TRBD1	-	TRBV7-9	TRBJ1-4	TGTGCCAGCAGCTATCAGGGGGCGGATAATGAAAAACTGTTTTTT	CASSYQGADNEKLFF
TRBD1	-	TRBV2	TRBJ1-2	TGTGCCAGCAGGGCGACCGGGACAGGGTACTATGGCTACACCTTC	CASRATGTGYYGYTF
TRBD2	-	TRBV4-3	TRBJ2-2	TGCGCCAGCAGCCAAGATCCTAGCGGGAACACCGGGGAGCTGTTTTTT	CASSQDPSGNTGELFF
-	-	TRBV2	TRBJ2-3	TGTGCCAGCAGCTCTCTGGTGTTAGTTGGAGTTGGAGATACGCAGTATTTT	CASSSLVLVGVGDTQYF
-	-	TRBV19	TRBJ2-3	TGTGCCAGTAGTATGGTCAGGGATACGCAGTATTTT	CASSMVRDTQYF
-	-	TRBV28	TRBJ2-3	TGTGCCAGCAGCACCATCGGCGGGAGCACAGATACGCAGTATTTT	CASSTIGGSTDTQYF
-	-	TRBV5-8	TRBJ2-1	TGTGCCAGCAGGACCGGGACCGATTCCAATGAGCAGTTCTTC	CASRTGTDSNEQFF
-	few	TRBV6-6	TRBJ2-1	TGTGCCAGCAATTATGTACCTCAGTTCTTC	CASNYVPQFF
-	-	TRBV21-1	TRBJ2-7	TGTGCCAGCACAAAAACAGGGGTCGGGGACGAGCAGTACTTC	CASTKTGVGDEQYF
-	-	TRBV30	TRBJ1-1	TGTGCCTGGCGGGGCGCTAAGGCTGAAGCTTTCTTT	CAWRGAKAEAFF
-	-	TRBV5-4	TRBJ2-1	TGTGCCAGCAGCGAGACAGGTGACTCCTACAATGAGCAGTTCTTC	CASSETGDSYNEQFF
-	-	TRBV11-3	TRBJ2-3	TGTGCCAGCAGTCGACAGGAGGATACGCAGTATTTT	CASSRQEDTQYF
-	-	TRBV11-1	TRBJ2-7	TGTGCCAGCAGCTTGAGCTTCCACGAGCAGTACTTC	CASSLSFHEQYF
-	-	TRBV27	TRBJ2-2	TGTGCCAGCAGTACCCCCACGAAACGACGCGGGGAGCTGTTTTTT	CASSTPTKRRGELFF
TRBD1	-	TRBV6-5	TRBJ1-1	TGTGCCAGCAGTCACCAGGGGGCGTCAGCTTTCTTT	CASSHQGASAFF
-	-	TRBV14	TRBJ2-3	TGTGCCAGCAGCCAACTAATTGGGGCAGATACGCAGTATTTT	CASSQLIGADTQYF
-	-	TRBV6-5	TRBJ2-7	TGTGCCAGCAGTTACTCGCGCACCCTACACGTCGAGCAGTACTTC	CASSYSRTLHVEQYF
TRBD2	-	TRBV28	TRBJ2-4	TGTGCCAGCAGTACTAGCGGTCTAGCCAAAAACATTCAGTACTTC	CASSTSGLAKNIQYF
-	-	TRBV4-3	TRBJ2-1	TGCGCCAGCAGCCAAACGGACTCCATCTCCTACAATGAGCAGTTCTTC	CASSQTDSISYNEQFF
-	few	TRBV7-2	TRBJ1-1	TGTGCCAGCAGCTTAGCGGAGCAAGGGACTCGTGCTTTCTTT	CASSLAEQGTRAFF
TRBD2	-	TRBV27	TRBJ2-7	TGTGCCAGCAGACAAGCGGGAGGTAACGACGAGCAGTACTTC	CASRQAGGNDEQYF
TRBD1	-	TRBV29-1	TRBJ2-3	TGCAGCGCGGGACAGGGCGGGAAAGCCGATACGCAGTATTTT	CSAGQGGKADTQYF
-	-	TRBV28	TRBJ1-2	TGTGCCAGCAGTTTAAGGTTCGGACGGACGAACTATGGCTACACCTTC	CASSLRFGRTNYGYTF
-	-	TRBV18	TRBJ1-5	TGTGCCAGCTCATGGGACATTTATCAGCCCCAGCATTTT	CASSWDIYQPQHF
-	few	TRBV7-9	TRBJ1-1	TGTGCCAGCAGCGTCGACAATGGGCTAACGAACACTGAAGCTTTCTTT	CASSVDNGLTNTEAFF
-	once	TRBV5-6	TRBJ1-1	TGTGCCAGCAGCCGAGCGGGACAAAACACTGAAGCTTTCTTT	CASSRAGQNTEAFF
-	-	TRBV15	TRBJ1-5	TGTGCCACCAGCAGAGATTTGGGGAATCAGCCCCAGCATTTT	CATSRDLGNQPQHF
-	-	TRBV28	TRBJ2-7	TGTGCCAGCAGGTACAGGGACGAGCAGTACTTC	CASRYRDEQYF
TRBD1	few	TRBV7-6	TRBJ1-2	TGTGCCAGCAGCTTACGGACAGGGGGATTCGGCTACACCTTC	CASSLRTGGFGYTF
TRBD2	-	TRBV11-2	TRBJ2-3	TGTGCCAGCAGCTTAGAGAAGTTTAGCGCGGGAGGGCCAGATACGCAGTATTTT	CASSLEKFSAGGPDTQYF
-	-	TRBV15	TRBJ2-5	TGTGCCACCAGCAGAGATGGGTGGACGGATCAAGAGACCCAGTACTTC	CATSRDGWTDQETQYF
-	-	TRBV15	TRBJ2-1	TGTGCCACCAGCCCTCGCCAAAAATCCTACAATGAGCAGTTCTTC	CATSPRQKSYNEQFF
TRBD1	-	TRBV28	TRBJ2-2	TGTGCCAGCAGTCGCCACTCTGGGACAGGGGGCACCGGGGAGCTGTTTTTT	CASSRHSGTGGTGELFF
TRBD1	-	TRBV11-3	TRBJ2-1	TGTGCCAGCAGCCGAGTCGCAGACAGGGGCGGCGAGCAGTTCTTC	CASSRVADRGGEQFF
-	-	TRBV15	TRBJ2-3	TGTGCCACCAGCAGAGGTAGCCAGGGGGATACGCAGTATTTT	CATSRGSQGDTQYF
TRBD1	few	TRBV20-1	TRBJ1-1	TGCAGTCAGGGGGTAACCGAAGCTTTCTTT	CSQGVTEAFF
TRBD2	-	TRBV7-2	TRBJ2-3	TGTGCCAGCAGCCCCCAGGGGTGGGGGGCTAGCGGGAGACGAGATACGCAGTATTTT	CASSPQGWGASGRRDTQYF